This T cell receptor (beta chain) is drawn from a study of CD8+ T cells in alopecia areata listed by TCRdb under 2018. About the investigation overall: Treated patients were enrolled in an open-label pilot trial of oral tofacitinib at 5 to 10 mg twice daily for moderate-to-severe alopecia areata. Tofacitinib was administered for 6 to 18 months, and 6 months of follow-up off drug were then conducted to assess delayed response and recurrence. For the treated patients, the SALT score, which quantifies what percentage of scalp surface area is affected, served as the measure of disease severity. The study used high-throughput TCRbeta sequencing to examine T cell clonal expansion in alopecia areata, in both the C3H/HeJ mouse model and human patients. On the human side, TCRbeta sequencing was run on scalp tissue and on sorted CD4+ and CD8+ peripheral blood T cells from healthy controls and from alopecia areata patients with either patchy or totalis/universalis disease. Biopsies were taken from tofacitinib-treated patients at baseline and again at 4 and 24 weeks into treatment, and several of those patients also had a later scalp biopsy. Clonality in the scalp was compared among normal scalp (n=4), patchy alopecia areata scalp (n=8), and alopecia totalis/universalis scalp (n=8). RNA was obtained with the PAXgene miRNA kit for fixed scalp, the miRNeasy kit for PBMCs, and the RNeasy kit for mouse skin. TCRbeta CDR3 regions were amplified by immunoSEQ multiplex PCR with 35 Vbeta forward and 13 Jbeta reverse primers.

Receptor amplification or capture employed the immunoSEQ multiplex PCR assay. RNA was extracted from all samples and reverse transcribed into cDNA, which served as template for TCR sequencing. First-strand cDNA was synthesized with SuperScript III using a 2:1 mix of oligo-dT and random hexamers. A synthetic immune receptor repertoire was used to measure amplification bias, and any remaining bias was corrected computationally. Turning to the authors' computational methods: Raw reads were preprocessed to remove errors, and CDR3 was defined according to IMGT conventions as the region from the conserved cysteine to phenylalanine. Clonality was computed as 1 minus the Shannon entropy, with the entropy normalized by log2 of the number of productive unique TCRs. CD4 or CD8 identity of scalp clones was inferred by cross-referencing scalp TCRbeta sequences with sorted blood CD4 and CD8 repertoires. TCRdb re-hosts the immuneACCESS table, in-frame sequences only. Its copies lack some clones; in the studies checked, an unresolved V gene accounts for under half of them, and the cause for the rest is not known. V and J calls plus clone size are reproduced from that table; the DNA served to infer D and trimming. The sample has roughly 210,000 clones on record, about 40% of them singletons. Over 2.5% of the sample is held by the ten biggest clonotypes.

Taken with the paper, the label for treatment or condition translates to: oral pan-JAK inhibitor, 5-10 mg twice daily. From alopecia areata patients, peripheral blood was collected along with lesional scalp punch biopsies. PBMCs were separated by density centrifugation and stained for CD3, CD4 and CD8, after which CD4+ and CD8+ T cells were sorted on a FACSAria. This clone was seen only a few times. The clone's antigen remains unknown. No quality values exist for individual bases; no much larger clone is one base distant. Overall results and qualifications from the work: TCR sequences shared between patients were less clear than in mice, possibly partly because of HLA diversity in the patient population. Compared with normal scalp, lesional scalp, particularly in alopecia totalis/universalis, had higher clonality and more expanded CD8+ clones, which suggests antigenic drive. The treated cohort was small, with a single nonresponder, so links between baseline CD8+ expansion and response need larger studies. During tofacitinib treatment, many expanded lesional clones remained in scalp and blood, and this persistence may partly explain relapse after treatment is stopped. Unlike mouse skin, which is dominated by gammadelta T cells, normal human skin has resident alphabeta T cells that are also sequenced, and this complicates analysis of the scalp TCR repertoire. Scalp clonality and the number of expanded CD8+ clones among the top 100 scalp clones were significantly decreased by tofacitinib.

Sequenced here: CD4+ T cells sorted from blood, sampled at roughly week 38, from a patient treated with tofacitinib. This sequence was found in a human donor with alopecia areata.

The bases are TGTGCCAGCATGTTGGGGCAGCGCTCGCAGTTCTTC. Translated, this is CASMLGQRSQFF. The chain couples TRBV6-1 to TRBJ2-1; the best D guess is TRBD1, with 5 bases matching. CDR1 and CDR2, per the germline V gene, are MNHNS and SASEGT. V is cut by 7 bases and J by 12 bases, and the space between the germline ends is 16 bases. The CDR3 runs 12 residues from the cysteine to the phenylalanine. The entry retains the CDR3 DNA only, 36 bases that are in frame from base 1.